This T cell receptor (beta chain) was profiled in a study of patients and donors after allogeneic stem cell transplantation. TCRdb reanalysed the RT-PCR reads using MiXCR and keeps one entry per CDR3 protein. The table includes 200,000 to 250,000 distinct CDR3 sequences, approximately 14% detected once. In germline, CDR1 is SEHNR, CDR2 FQNEAQ (reference sequence). V shed 4 bases and J shed 6 bases, with 13 bases lying between them. The CDR3 covers 13 residues. The sequencing sample was made of blood, either unsorted or a sorted T cell fraction (not recorded which). This chain uses TRBV7-9 with TRBJ2-7; a possible D gene is TRBD1 (6 bases). The TCR comes from a human donor who was either an allogeneic HSCT recipient or a stem cell or donor lymphocyte infusion donor (not recorded which). It is not recorded whose cells these are; they may come from a transplant donor. The CDR3 DNA is TGTGCCAGCAGCTCGGGACACGACTCCGAGCAGTACTTC. Protein product: CASSSGHDSEQYF.